This entry lists 18 T cell receptor beta chains sequenced from one sample in a study of OX40 agonist ivuxolimab in advanced cancers. Here immunoSEQ multiplex PCR was the method, and the copy in TCRdb shows in-frame clones only, minus some. The sample consists of 70,000 or so clones, 85% to 90% of them appearing once. The sequences come from CD4+ or CD8+ T cells sorted from blood, collected in a trial of the OX40 agonist ivuxolimab. The receptors here all came from an adult with an advanced solid tumor such as melanoma, head and neck, liver or kidney cancer.

The chain uses TRBV6-6 and TRBJ1-4; 8 bases align to TRBD1. V lost 4 bases, J lost 8 bases, and 6 bases stayed unmatched. This CDR3 contains 14 residues. CDR1 is MNHNY, CDR2 SVGAGI, per germline (reference sequence). The CDR3 reads CASSSETGDEKLFF. The CDR3 bases are TGTGCCAGCAGTTCAGAGACAGGGGACGAAAAACTGTTTTTT.

V and J are TRBV6-5 and TRBJ1-1, with 7 bases aligning to TRBD1. This CDR3 region has 14 residues. The V and J ends lost 5 bases and 5 bases, in that order; junction bases with no gene match: 8. Germline CDR1 and CDR2: MNHEY and SVGAGI. In DNA, the CDR3 is TGTGCCAGCAGTGCGACAGGGAAGGGGACTGAAGCTTTCTTT. Its protein is CASSATGKGTEAFF.

This clone turned up a few times. The chain couples TRBV19 to TRBJ1-1; D uncertain. The CDR3 spans 11 residues. V gave up 3 bases and J gave up 7 bases, with 6 bases separating them. The V gene's germline CDR1 is LNHDA and CDR2 SQIVND (reference sequence). In DNA form, the CDR3 reads TGTGCCAGTAGTATCTTTGGTGAAGCTTTCTTT. Its protein product is CASSIFGEAFF.

V gene TRBV18 combines with J gene TRBJ2-7; TRBD2 is a possible D gene (6 bases). Germline loops: CDR1 KGHSH, CDR2 LQKENI. With 5 bases removed from V and 5 bases from J, the gap between germline ends came to 19 bases. The CDR3 loop spans 15 amino acids. CDR3 sequence reads: CASSTRGGFVHEQYF. The CDR3 nucleotides are TGTGCCAGCTCAACCCGCGGAGGGTTCGTCCACGAGCAGTACTTC.

V usage is TRBV19 and J usage is TRBJ1-3; 7 bases are shared with TRBD1. The germline CDR1 and CDR2 sequences are LNHDA and SQIVND (reference sequence). The V and J ends lost 0 bases and 0 bases, in that order; junction bases with no gene match: 8. The CDR3 contains 18 residues. The CDR3 DNA reads TGTGCCAGTAGTATAGATCATGGGACAGTGAGCTCTGGAAACACCATATATTTT. Translated, it gives CASSIDHGTVSSGNTIYF.

The CDR3 region has the DNA TGTGCCTGGGCGATCTCGGGGACTGAAGCTTTCTTT. This codes for CAWAISGTEAFF. The chain uses TRBV30 and TRBJ1-1; D gene ambiguous. Germline loops: CDR1 GTSNPN, CDR2 SVGIG (reference sequence). V was clipped by 5 bases and J by 5 bases, with 12 bases between them. CDR3 length equals 12 residues.

The rearrangement joins TRBV18 to TRBJ2-7; 9 bases match TRBD1. V was pared by 3 bases and J by 6 bases, with 12 bases of the junction left unmatched. The CDR3 has 16 residues. The V gene's germline CDR1 is KGHSH and CDR2 LQKENI. As DNA, the CDR3 is TGTGCCAGCTCACCGACTTTACAGGGGGCGAATTCCGAGCAGTACTTC. Protein product: CASSPTLQGANSEQYF.

This rearrangement joins TRBV4-2 to TRBJ1-3, with D perhaps matching TRBD1 (5 bases). This CDR3 is built from 16 residues. Germline CDR1 reads LGHNA; CDR2 reads YNFKEQ. V gave up 0 bases and J gave up 0 bases, with 9 bases separating them. Written as DNA, the CDR3 is TGTGCCAGCAGCCAAGATCGGGGCAGCTCTGGAAACACCATATATTTT. Its translation is CASSQDRGSSGNTIYF.

J is TRBJ1-4 and V is TRBV6-5, with a weak D call TRBD1 (6 bases). The CDR3 length is 15 residues. Per germline, CDR1 MNHEY and CDR2 SVGAGI. With 10 bases removed from V and 3 bases from J, the gap between germline ends came to 18 bases. In DNA form, the CDR3 reads TGTGCCACCCAGAGTCGGGCAGGGGCTAATGAAAAACTGTTTTTT. Its protein is CATQSRAGANEKLFF.

CDR3 sequence: CASSRGRPYGYTF. The CDR3 DNA reads TGTGCCAGTAGTAGGGGCAGGCCCTATGGCTACACCTTC. The genes are TRBV19 and TRBJ1-2, with a tentative D call TRBD1 (5 bases). V lost 4 bases and J lost 4, with 10 bases in between. CDR3 length: 13 amino acids. Germline V CDR1 and CDR2: LNHDA, SQIVND (reference sequence).

V and J are TRBV5-8 and TRBJ1-6; weak D call: TRBD1 (5 bases). Germline loops: CDR1 SGHTS, CDR2 YDEGEE. The germline V and J ends were trimmed by 6 bases and 6 bases, with 13 bases remaining between them. This CDR3 is built from 14 residues. CDR3 loop: CASTDRQSNSPLHF. The CDR3 region has the DNA TGTGCCAGCACCGATCGACAGTCTAATTCACCCCTCCACTTT.

The chain is built from TRBV4-3 and TRBJ1-4; perhaps TRBD1 as D (5 bases). The V gene's germline CDR1 is LGHNA and CDR2 YSLEER. The CDR3 extends over 16 amino acids. The V and J ends lost 0 bases and 8 bases respectively, with 16 bases between them. The DNA for the CDR3 is TGCGCCAGCAGCCAAGACCGCGCACGGGGCGGGGAAAAACTGTTTTTT. Translated: CASSQDRARGGEKLFF.

V gene TRBV27 combines with J gene TRBJ1-6, with D hard to call. Germline CDR1 and CDR2: MNHEY and SMNVEV (reference sequence). V was pared by 2 bases and J by 4 bases, with 15 bases between. The CDR3 extends over 17 amino acids. In DNA form, the CDR3 reads TGTGCCAGCAGTTTAGGGCCGGGCCTAAGTTATAATTCACCCCTCCACTTT. It codes for CASSLGPGLSYNSPLHF.

CDR3 in DNA: TGTGCCAGCAGCTTTTGGGTTGTCTCTGGAAACACCATATATTTT. Translated: CASSFWVVSGNTIYF. The chain couples TRBV5-6 to TRBJ1-3, with D uncertain. Looked up from germline, CDR1 is SGHDT and CDR2 is YYEEEE. V lost 2 bases and J lost 0, with 9 bases in between. The CDR3 totals 15 residues.

The genes are TRBV27 and TRBJ1-1, with 10 bases identical to TRBD1. Germline CDR1 MNHEY, CDR2 SMNVEV (reference sequence). The CDR3 contains 18 residues. V shed 2 bases, J shed 3 bases, and the junction held 12 bases outside the gene matches. CDR3 protein: CASSLALVTGGLDTEAFF. CDR3 bases: TGTGCCAGCAGTTTAGCTCTAGTGACAGGGGGCTTGGACACTGAAGCTTTCTTT.

This rearrangement joins TRBV11-2 to TRBJ2-7; 9 nucleotides align to TRBD1. J was trimmed by 4 bases and V by 5 bases; bases with no gene match: 6. The CDR3 loop spans 14 amino acids. The germline CDR1 and CDR2 sequences are SGHAT and FQNNGV. This CDR3 is CASSTGTGRYEQYF. As DNA, the CDR3 is TGTGCCAGCAGCACCGGGACAGGGAGGTACGAGCAGTACTTC.

This clone showed up just once. The chain carries TRBV6-5 and TRBJ2-1, with D uncertain. Germline CDR1 and CDR2: MNHEY and SVGAGI. The CDR3 extends over 13 amino acids. Trimming removed 5 bases from V and 6 bases from J, with 11 bases in between. This CDR3 is CASSHGRGNEQFF. The CDR3 DNA reads TGTGCCAGCAGTCACGGACGAGGCAATGAGCAGTTCTTC.

This clone was counted between two and nine times. The V call is TRBV19, the J call TRBJ1-5; no clear D gene. The V end was cut by 4 bases, the J end by 0 bases, with 7 bases between. The CDR3 consists of 14 residues. Per germline, CDR1 LNHDA and CDR2 SQIVND (reference sequence). The CDR3 sequence is CASSNSGSNQPQHF. The CDR3 nucleotides are TGTGCCAGTAGTAATTCGGGTAGCAATCAGCCCCAGCATTTT.